Each of the 8 T cell receptor beta chains below was sequenced from the same sample in a study of blood T cell repertoires in COVID-19. Sequencing used immunoSEQ multiplex PCR; TCRdb keeps in-frame clones, though not all of them. The sample consists of 150,000 to 200,000 clones, roughly 84% of them appearing once. The material sequenced was PBMCs or T cells enriched from blood (not recorded which). The receptors originated from a woman younger than 45 who had been exposed to COVID-19.

This clone has just one count. This chain links TRBV4-1 with TRBJ1-1, with 8 bases fitting TRBD1. The CDR3 extends over 14 amino acids. Germline lookup yields CDR1 MGHRA and CDR2 YSYEKL. Unmatched junction bases numbered 8, after V lost 4 bases and J lost 7 bases. The CDR3 protein is CASSPGTGRREAFF. The CDR3 DNA sequence: TGCGCCAGCAGCCCGGGGACAGGCCGCCGTGAAGCTTTCTTT.

V and J are TRBV12-3 or TRBV12-4 and TRBJ1-4; D unclear. V was shortened by 6 bases and J by 8 bases, with 10 bases between the two germline ends. This CDR3 has 12 amino acids. The CDR3 nucleotides read TGTGCCAGCAGCCGAGGTATCGAAAAACTGTTTTTT. Amino acid sequence: CASSRGIEKLFF.

The V and J genes are TRBV19 and TRBJ1-5; D gene uncertain. With 7 bases removed from V and 4 bases from J, the gap between germline ends came to 8 bases. The length of the CDR3 is 12 residues. CDR1 LNHDA and CDR2 SQIVND come from the germline V gene (reference sequence). CDR3 sequence (DNA): TGTGCCAGTACATCCAAAAATCAGCCCCAGCATTTT. Translation gives CASTSKNQPQHF.

The chain couples TRBV20-1 to TRBJ1-1; D uncertain. The germline V and J ends were trimmed by 3 bases and 7 bases, with 9 bases remaining between them. Germline V CDR1 and CDR2: DFQATT, SNEGSKA (reference sequence). The CDR3 runs 11 residues. The CDR3 DNA sequence: TGCAGTGCTAGGGAGGCTTTTGAAGCTTTCTTT. This translates into CSAREAFEAFF.

The sample holds one count of this clone. This sequence joins TRBV28 and TRBJ1-2; D remains unclear. This CDR3 is built from 14 residues. Between the trimmed V and J ends, which lost 3 bases and 4 bases, there was a span of 12 bases. Germline lookup yields CDR1 MDHEN and CDR2 SYDVKM. The CDR3 spells CASSFIGLAYGYTF. The CDR3 coding sequence is TGTGCCAGCAGTTTTATAGGCTTAGCCTATGGCTACACCTTC.

V and J are TRBV19 and TRBJ1-1; D is unresolved. Germline V CDR1 and CDR2: LNHDA, SQIVND (reference sequence). V lost 3 bases and J lost 0, with 8 bases in between. The CDR3 is 14 residues long. The CDR3 is CASSIGQLNTEAFF. The DNA of the CDR3 is TGTGCCAGTAGTATTGGGCAGCTGAACACTGAAGCTTTCTTT.

V is TRBV5-1 and J is TRBJ1-1; D is unclear. Between the trimmed V and J ends, which lost 4 bases and 0 bases, there was a span of 10 bases. The V gene's germline CDR1 is SGHRS and CDR2 YFSETQ. The CDR3 spans 14 residues. DNA of the CDR3: TGCGCCAGCAGCGGACTGGGGATGAACACTGAAGCTTTCTTT. It translates to CASSGLGMNTEAFF.

The CDR3 DNA follows: TGTGCCAGCAGCTTAGGTACAGGGGGCGGCTATGGCTACACCTTC. Translating gives CASSLGTGGGYGYTF. The chain carries TRBV11-2 and TRBJ1-2, with TRBD1 matching 9 bases. The germline V gene encodes CDR1 SGHAT and CDR2 FQNNGV. The length of the CDR3 is 15 residues. The V segment lost 1 base and the J segment 4 bases; nucleotides outside the gene matches: 4.